The 29 T cell receptor beta chains given below trace back to one sample, sequenced in a study of regulatory T cells in long-lasting Graves disease. Time point of the sample: newly diagnosed GD, antithyroid drugs for less than 3 months. Scientists built the TCR library using RNA that was extracted from PBMCs. iRepertoire HTBI primers and Arm-PCR of CDR3 regions built TCR beta libraries. TCRdb re-called the multiplex PCR reads with MiXCR, one entry per CDR3 protein. Of hundreds of thousands of distinct CDR3 sequences in the sample, approximately 20% were seen once. The sequencing here drew on peripheral blood mononuclear cells (PBMCs), taken at new diagnosis, from a patient treated with antithyroid drugs. The receptor set was obtained from a female donor with Graves disease.

The chain recombines TRBV9 with TRBJ2-7; 8 bases are shared with TRBD2. The V and J ends lost 5 bases and 3 bases, in that order; junction bases with no gene match: 7. This CDR3 has 14 residues. Germline V lookup: CDR1 SGDLS, CDR2 YYNGEE. CDR3 residues: CASSRGGTSYEQYF. CDR3 nucleotides: TGTGCCAGCAGTAGAGGGGGGACTAGCTACGAGCAGTACTTC.

For this clonotype: A read error is possible here, since a much larger clone lies one base away. V gene TRBV24-1 combines with J gene TRBJ2-3; 13 nucleotides line up with TRBD2. Germline V gene data show CDR1 as KGHDR and CDR2 as SFDVKD. CDR3 length: 18 residues. The CDR3 DNA reads as TGTGCCGCCAGTGATTGGACCGGGACTAGCGGGGTTCCAGATACGCAGTATTTT. Amino acids: CAASDWTGTSGVPDTQYF.

This clonotype has more than one count but fewer than ten. It is likely a read error: a sequence one base away is far more abundant. CDR3 nucleotides: TGTGCCAGCAGTTTGAGTAGAATGGGGGCCCAGTACTTC. Translating it yields CASSLSRMGAQYF. V is TRBV12-3 or TRBV12-4 and J is TRBJ2-1, with D perhaps assigned TRBD1 or TRBD2 (5 bases each). Judging by the DNA end, TRBJ2-5 fits better; the J call may be wrong. The CDR3 consists of 13 residues.

This clonotype has a handful of counts. V usage is TRBV25-1 and J usage is TRBJ2-2; a possible D gene is TRBD1 (5 bases). Trimming took off 4 bases at V and 6 bases at J, with 12 bases between the two ends. The CDR3 loop spans 14 amino acids. The V gene's germline CDR1 is MGHDK and CDR2 SYGVNS. The CDR3 loop reads CASSVGVEPGELFF. The CDR3 coding sequence is TGTGCCAGCAGTGTAGGGGTAGAGCCCGGGGAGCTGTTTTTT.

This clonotype was counted at least ten times. The J gene is TRBJ2-7, the V gene TRBV20-1; D is possibly TRBD2 (6 bases). CDR1 is DFQATT, CDR2 SNEGSKA, per germline (reference sequence). Trimming shortened V by 0 bases and J by 10 bases, and 19 bases separated the two germline ends. The CDR3 has 14 residues. CDR3 in DNA: TGCAGTGCTAGAGACCAACAGCTCCGGGAGAGACAGTACTTC. It specifies CSARDQQLRERQYF.

This clonotype was seen ten or more times. J is TRBJ2-1 and V is TRBV18, with D unclear. Germline values: CDR1 KGHSH, CDR2 LQKENI. Trimming cost V 4 bases and J 7 bases, with 11 bases left between them. This CDR3 has 13 amino acids. For the CDR3, the DNA is TGTGCCAGCTCACAACCTGCGAGGAATGAGCAGTTCTTC. Protein sequence: CASSQPARNEQFF.

This chain links TRBV15 with TRBJ2-7; 7 bases map to TRBD1. V was pared by 0 bases and J by 7 bases, with 3 bases of the junction left unmatched. Germline assignment: CDR1 LNHNV and CDR2 YYDKDF (reference sequence). The CDR3 length is 13 residues. This CDR3 reads CATSREQGREQYF. For the CDR3, the DNA is TGTGCCACCAGCAGAGAACAGGGGCGGGAGCAGTACTTC.

This clonotype has ten or more counts. This chain uses TRBV12-5 with TRBJ2-7; 10 bases align to TRBD1. The germline CDR1 and CDR2 sequences are LGHNT and FRNRAP. The CDR3 length is 14 residues. The trim removed 6 bases at V and 3 bases at J, leaving 5 bases unmatched. The CDR3 loop is CASGSTGGGYEQYF. CDR3 bases: TGTGCTAGTGGCTCGACAGGGGGCGGCTACGAGCAGTACTTC. Supplemented by reference TRBV12-5 and TRBJ2-7, the full variable domain reads DARVTQTPRHKVTEMGQEVTMRCQPILGHNTVFWYRQTMMQGLELLAYFRNRAPLDDSGMPKDRFSAEMPDATLATLKIQPSEPRDSAVYFCASGSTGGGYEQYFGPGTRLTVT.

A remark on this clonotype: An end of the junction does not agree with germline; a read error may underlie this. The chain is built from TRBV4-1 and TRBJ2-7, with unresolved D. Per germline, CDR1 MGHRA and CDR2 YSYEKL. CDR3 length: 14 amino acids. The chain's CDR3 is CASSQGDFSFEQYF. The CDR3 nucleotides are TGCGCCAGCAGCCAAGGAGATTTCTCCTTCGAGCAGTACTTC.

This clonotype was observed many times. The V gene is TRBV28, the J gene TRBJ2-7; D tentatively fits TRBD1 or TRBD2 (6 bases each). Germline V gene sequence: CDR1 MDHEN, CDR2 SYDVKM. V was clipped by 5 bases and J by 6 bases, with 17 bases between them. This CDR3 contains 14 residues. The CDR3 spells CASSGGLDDREQYF. The CDR3 DNA sequence: TGTGCCAGCAGTGGGGGGCTAGACGACCGCGAGCAGTACTTC.

The chain couples TRBV19 to TRBJ2-1; no definite D call. Germline-derived CDR1 and CDR2 are LNHDA and SQIVND (reference sequence). Trimming cost V 11 bases and J 9 bases, with 17 bases left between them. This CDR3 contains 12 residues. CDR3 loop: CAVKGFGVEQFF. In nucleotides, the CDR3 is TGTGCCGTTAAGGGCTTTGGGGTTGAGCAGTTCTTC. Filled out from reference TRBV19 and TRBJ2-1, the complete variable domain reads DGGITQSPKYLFRKEGQNVTLSCEQNLNHDAMYWYRQDPGQGLRLIYYSQIVNDFQKGDIAEGYSVSREKKESFPLTVTSAQKNPTAFYLCAVKGFGVEQFFGPGTRLTVL.

The chain joins TRBV7-9 to TRBJ2-7; 13 bases are a match to TRBD2. Losses at the gene ends were 6 bases for V and 6 bases for J; bases not matched to a gene: 8. Germline CDR1 SEHNR, CDR2 FQNEAQ (reference sequence). This CDR3 has 15 amino acids. CDR3 sequence: CASRSLAGGPSEQYF. The DNA of the CDR3 is TGTGCCAGCAGATCACTAGCGGGAGGGCCCTCCGAGCAGTACTTC.

This clonotype was observed many times. This chain uses TRBV10-2 with TRBJ1-1; D remains ambiguous. The CDR3 is 10 residues long. V dropped 0 bases and J dropped 12 bases, with 5 bases sitting between them. The germline CDR1 and CDR2 sequences are WSHSY and SAAADI. The CDR3: CASSESRTFF. CDR3 in DNA: TGCGCCAGCAGTGAGTCTCGAACTTTCTTT.

There are a few counts of this clonotype. This sequence joins TRBV19 and TRBJ2-6, with D maybe TRBD2 (6 bases). This CDR3 spans 19 amino acids. Germline V gene lookup returns CDR1 LNHDA and CDR2 SQIVND (reference sequence). V lost 7 bases and J lost 2, with 24 bases in between. The CDR3 nucleotides read TGTGCCAGTATGGGCCCCGGGGAGGATAGCTTGACTGGGGCCAACGTCCTGACTTTC. This translates into CASMGPGEDSLTGANVLTF.

This clonotype showed up many times. The genes are TRBV6-1 and TRBJ1-1; possible D gene TRBD1, 6 bases. CDR3 length: 16 residues. The V gene's germline CDR1 is MNHNS and CDR2 SASEGT. Trimming pared 10 bases from V and 7 bases from J, leaving 28 bases between. Here the CDR3 reads CATTEGGSSAGDEAFF. As DNA, the CDR3 is TGTGCCACCACAGAGGGGGGATCGTCCGCGGGAGATGAAGCTTTCTTT.

The chain combines TRBV29-1 with TRBJ2-5; 13 bases align to TRBD2. Germline loops: CDR1 SQVTM, CDR2 ANQGSEA. The CDR3 contains 15 residues. Trimming removed 6 bases from V and 1 base from J; junction bases left unmatched: 5. CDR3 in amino acids: CSVGTSGVLQETQYF. CDR3 in DNA: TGCAGCGTAGGGACTAGCGGGGTACTCCAAGAGACCCAGTACTTC.

The sample holds many counts of this clonotype. The chain recombines TRBV5-8 with TRBJ2-3; 8 bases match TRBD2. J lost 0 bases, V lost 0 bases, and 3 bases had no gene match. The CDR3 covers 16 residues. Germline assignment: CDR1 SGHTS and CDR2 YDEGEE. The CDR3 loop is CASSLAVAGSTDTQYF. The CDR3 DNA follows: TGTGCCAGCAGCTTGGCGGTAGCGGGAAGCACAGATACGCAGTATTTT.

As to this clonotype: This may be a read error, as it is one base from a much larger clone. The genes are TRBV6-2 or TRBV6-3 and TRBJ2-2; 10 nucleotides agree with TRBD1. Per germline, CDR1 MNHEY and CDR2 SVGEGT. V gave up 8 bases and J gave up 3 bases; unmatched junction bases: 0. The CDR3 sequence is 13 residues long. CDR3 in amino acids: CASGTGDTGELFF. The CDR3 nucleotides read TGTGCCAGCGGGACAGGGGACACCGGGGAGCTGTTTTTT.

This clonotype was picked up many times. V and J are TRBV5-1 and TRBJ2-7; possible D gene TRBD2, 5 bases. Trimming left V 4 bases short and J 2 bases short, with 13 bases between. Germline V gives CDR1 SGHRS, CDR2 YFSETQ. This CDR3 has 14 residues. CDR3 in amino acids: CASSRGSQPYEQYF. In DNA form, the CDR3 reads TGCGCCAGCAGCCGAGGGAGTCAGCCCTACGAGCAGTACTTC.

This clonotype has a count of ten or more. A much bigger clone sits one base away, suggesting this may be a read error. This sequence joins TRBV11-2 and TRBJ1-4; no firm D call. Per the germline V gene, CDR1 is SGHAT and CDR2 is FQNNGV. The CDR3 has 15 amino acids. In nucleotides, the CDR3 is TGTGCCAGCAGCATTGGGCCCAGCGGGAATGAAAAACTGGTTTTT. The encoded protein is CASSIGPSGNEKLVF.

This clonotype was detected many times. V and J are TRBV5-5 and TRBJ2-7; D may be TRBD1 (5 bases). Germline CDR1 is SGHKS and CDR2 is YYEKEE (reference sequence). CDR3 length: 14 amino acids. Trimming removed 2 bases from V and 3 bases from J, with 12 bases in between. CDR3 nucleotides: TGTGCCAGCAGCTTTTGGCAGGGTGACTACGAGCAGTACTTC. Translated, it gives CASSFWQGDYEQYF.

The gene calls are TRBV29-1 and TRBJ2-1, with D maybe TRBD1 (6 bases). The CDR3 extends over 15 amino acids. Germline loops: CDR1 SQVTM, CDR2 ANQGSEA. Trimming cost V 8 bases and J 2 bases, with 19 bases left between them. The CDR3 is CSYHLGQMPYNEQFF. For the CDR3, the DNA is TGCAGCTACCATTTAGGACAGATGCCCTACAATGAGCAGTTCTTC.

The genes are TRBV30 and TRBJ1-1; D gene uncertain. V was trimmed by 2 bases and J by 7 bases, leaving 11 bases between them. This CDR3 is built from 12 residues. Germline values: CDR1 GTSNPN, CDR2 SVGIG (reference sequence). CDR3 in amino acids: CAWSWVGVEAFF. In DNA, the CDR3 is TGTGCCTGGAGTTGGGTCGGGGTTGAAGCTTTCTTT.

This clonotype showed up many times. This chain links TRBV5-1 with TRBJ2-7; weak D call: TRBD1 (5 bases). The CDR3 sequence is 16 residues long. Germline V CDR1 and CDR2: SGHRS, YFSETQ. With 4 bases removed from V and 0 bases from J, the gap between germline ends came to 17 bases. The CDR3 bases are TGCGCCAGCAGCACCGGACACCCCAGGCCCTCCTACGAGCAGTACTTC. This codes for CASSTGHPRPSYEQYF.

This clonotype has ten or more counts. The V gene is TRBV7-2, the J gene TRBJ2-1; D not certain. Trimming pared 4 bases from V and 8 bases from J, leaving 15 bases between. The CDR3 is made up of 14 amino acids. Germline loops: CDR1 SGHTA, CDR2 FQGNSA. CDR3 amino acids: CASSSSAAIDEQFF. CDR3 coding DNA: TGTGCCAGCAGCTCCTCCGCGGCAATCGATGAGCAGTTCTTC.

Ten or more counts support this clonotype. This chain's CDR3 is CASSEELAGAYEQYF. DNA for the CDR3: TGTGCCAGCAGTGAAGAACTAGCGGGGGCCTACGAGCAGTACTTC. This sequence joins TRBV6-1 and TRBJ2-7, with 11 bases lining up with TRBD2. The ends lost 1 base at V and 2 bases at J; junction bases unmatched: 1. This CDR3 is 15 amino acids long. Germline values: CDR1 MNHNS, CDR2 SASEGT.

This clonotype has ten or more counts. The CDR3 reads CASSPPGTTVTIEQFF. The CDR3 coding sequence is TGTGCCAGCAGCCCGCCCGGGACTACGGTTACAATTGAGCAGTTCTTC. This chain joins TRBV9 and TRBJ2-1, with 7 positions matching TRBD2. Germline CDR1 and CDR2: SGDLS and YYNGEE. The ends lost 4 bases at V and 9 bases at J; junction bases unmatched: 16. This CDR3 contains 16 residues.

Comment on this clonotype: A read error is possible here, since a much larger clone lies one base away. The CDR3 reads CASSSGQGPRGEQYF. The CDR3 nucleotides are TGTGCCAGCAGTTCCGGACAGGGCCCAAGGGGTGAGCAGTACTTC. The chain carries TRBV28 and TRBJ2-7; 8 nucleotides align to TRBD1. Unmatched junction bases numbered 12, after V lost 4 bases and J lost 7 bases. The CDR3 is 15 residues long. Germline lookup yields CDR1 MDHEN and CDR2 SYDVKM.

Details on this clonotype: Compared with germline, one end of the junction differs, possibly owing to a read error. The rearrangement uses TRBV3-1 and TRBJ2-1; possibly TRBD1 for D (5 bases). Per germline, CDR1 LGHDT and CDR2 YNNKEL (reference sequence). The CDR3 totals 13 residues. The CDR3 spells CVSKTLGDNEQFF. CDR3 DNA sequence: TGTGTCAGCAAAACCCTAGGGGACAATGAGCAGTTCTTC.